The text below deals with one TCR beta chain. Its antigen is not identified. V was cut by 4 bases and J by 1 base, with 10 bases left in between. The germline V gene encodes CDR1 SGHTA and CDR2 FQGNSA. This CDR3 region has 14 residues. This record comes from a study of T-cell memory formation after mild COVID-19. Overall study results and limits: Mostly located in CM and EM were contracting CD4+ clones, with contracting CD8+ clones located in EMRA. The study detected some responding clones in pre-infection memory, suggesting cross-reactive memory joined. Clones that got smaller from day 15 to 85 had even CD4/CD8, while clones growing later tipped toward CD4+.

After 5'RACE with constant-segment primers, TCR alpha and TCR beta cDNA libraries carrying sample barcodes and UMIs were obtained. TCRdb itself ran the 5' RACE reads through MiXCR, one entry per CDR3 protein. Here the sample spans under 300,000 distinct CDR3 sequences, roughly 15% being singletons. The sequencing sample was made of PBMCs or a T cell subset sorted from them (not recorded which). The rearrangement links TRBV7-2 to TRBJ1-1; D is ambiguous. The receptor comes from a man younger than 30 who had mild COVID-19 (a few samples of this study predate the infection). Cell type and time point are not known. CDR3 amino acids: CASSSQVANTEAFF. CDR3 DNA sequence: TGTGCCAGCAGCTCTCAAGTTGCGAACACTGAAGCTTTCTTT.